The text below deals with one TCR beta chain. Its antigen is not identified. Clones were read by immunoSEQ multiplex PCR, and TCRdb kept only the in-frame ones, dropping some. The table includes more than 350,000 clones, 80% to 95% detected once. This entry is derived from a study of Ad26.COV2.S vaccination and SARS-CoV-2 variants. About the study: The vaccine Ad26.COV2.S was put into the muscle once, or twice with 56 days between. Study-level findings and limits: Placebo recipients trailed vaccine recipients in spike-specific TCR breadth. Comparability of non-spike TCR breadth was observed across vaccine and placebo recipients. TCR breadth and depth analyses may have underestimated total T cell responses.

Regarding treatment: approximately 18 received Ad26.COV2.S at low or high dose, single or two shots; about five received placebo; per-sample allocation not given. The samples date from day 63 after the first vaccine or placebo injection. From germline, CDR1 is SGHRS and CDR2 YFSETQ. Trimming shortened V by 2 bases and J by 1 base, and 9 bases separated the two germline ends. The CDR3 totals 14 residues. This TCR came from a person aged 18 to 59 who received the Ad26.COV2.S COVID-19 vaccine or a placebo. Sequences were derived from peripheral blood, sampled in a trial of Ad26.COV2.S vaccine versus placebo. The J gene is TRBJ1-1, the V gene TRBV5-1; D uncertain. Here the CDR3 reads CASSFATANTEAFF. Written as DNA, the CDR3 is TGCGCCAGCAGCTTCGCTACAGCGAACACTGAAGCTTTCTTT.